These 24 T cell receptor beta chains share one sample of origin, sequenced in a study of sequential checkpoint blockade in melanoma. Profiled with immunoSEQ multiplex PCR; TCRdb holds only in-frame clones, not every one. The sample has 7,000 to 9,000 clones, approximately 20% seen once; the top ten hold 10% to 15%. Indicated treatment: randomized to nivolumab then ipilimumab (arm A) or the reverse (arm B). The starting material was tumor tissue (inferred from file names), obtained from a patient given nivolumab and ipilimumab in sequence. The receptors were gathered from a human donor with melanoma.

This chain joins TRBV30 and TRBJ1-2; D not resolved. CDR1 and CDR2 (germline): GTSNPN, SVGIG (reference sequence). Trimming removed 5 bases from V and 5 bases from J, with 18 bases in between. This CDR3 has 14 amino acids. CDR3 nucleotide sequence: TGTGCCTGGGGACCGGGCAGCACAATGTATGGCTACACCTTC. Its protein is CAWGPGSTMYGYTF.

By share of the sample, this clone is medium-sized. This chain connects TRBV12-5 to TRBJ2-7; maybe TRBD1 (5 bases). The germline gives CDR1 LGHNT, CDR2 FRNRAP. The CDR3 consists of 13 residues. The CDR3 loop reads CASAFGAEREQYF. In DNA, the CDR3 is TGTGCCAGCGCATTTGGGGCGGAACGGGAGCAGTACTTC.

The chain combines TRBV7-6 with TRBJ1-5; TRBD1 agrees at 7 bases. Germline V gene sequence: CDR1 SGHVS, CDR2 FNYEAQ. V shed 4 bases and J 4 bases; nucleotides not matched to a gene: 4. CDR3 length equals 14 residues. The CDR3, as DNA: TGTGCCAGCAGCTCAGGGGGTGGGAATCAGCCCCAGCATTTT. Its protein product is CASSSGGGNQPQHF. The full variable domain, with the rest looked up from reference TRBV7-6 and TRBJ1-5, is GAGVSQSPRYKVTKRGQDVALRCDPISGHVSLYWYRQALGQGPEFLTYFNYEAQQDKSGLPNDRFSAERPEGSISTLTIQRTEQRDSAMYRCASSSGGGNQPQHFGDGTRLSIL.

This clone was seen at least ten times. This chain joins TRBV4-1 and TRBJ2-3; D perhaps matches TRBD2 (6 bases). CDR1 and CDR2 (germline): MGHRA, YSYEKL. The CDR3 extends over 15 amino acids. With 2 bases removed from V and 3 bases from J, the gap between germline ends came to 12 bases. The CDR3 here is CASSQSLGGTDTQYF. The CDR3 DNA reads as TGCGCCAGCAGCCAATCTCTGGGGGGAACAGATACGCAGTATTTT.

The chain joins TRBV18 to TRBJ2-5; possibly TRBD1 or TRBD2 for D (5 bases each). Germline values: CDR1 KGHSH, CDR2 LQKENI. This CDR3 is 15 amino acids long. The V end lost 0 bases, the J end lost 2 bases, and 10 bases lay between the germline ends. CDR3 DNA: TGTGCCAGCTCACCACCGGGACGGACACAAGAGACCCAGTACTTC. Its translation is CASSPPGRTQETQYF.

The chain links TRBV25-1 to TRBJ1-1, with TRBD1 matching 7 bases. The J segment lost 6 bases and the V segment lost 4 bases, leaving 5 bases of the junction unmatched. Germline assignment: CDR1 MGHDK and CDR2 SYGVNS. The length of the CDR3 is 13 residues. The CDR3 protein is CASSVQGGAEAFF. CDR3 nucleotides: TGTGCCAGCAGTGTTCAGGGGGGGGCTGAAGCTTTCTTT.

This clone occurred a few times. The V call is TRBV11-3, the J call TRBJ2-5, with no clear D. Germline V gene sequence: CDR1 SGHNT, CDR2 YENEEA. The CDR3 is made up of 14 amino acids. Trimming removed 5 bases at V and 10 bases at J, with 20 bases between. This chain's CDR3 is CASSPTLAREVQYF. CDR3 DNA: TGTGCCAGCAGCCCGACGTTGGCCCGTGAGGTCCAGTACTTC.

This chain uses TRBV18 with TRBJ2-7; the match to TRBD2 covers 8 bases. The CDR3 sequence is 13 residues long. V trimming: 0 bases; J trimming: 5 bases; junction bases outside the gene matches: 0. Germline-derived CDR1 and CDR2 are KGHSH and LQKENI. The CDR3: CASSPPGLDEQYF. As DNA, the CDR3 is TGTGCCAGCTCACCACCGGGACTAGACGAGCAGTACTTC.

The chain recombines TRBV6-8 with TRBJ2-3; 7 positions agree with TRBD1. The CDR3 contains 13 residues. V lost 6 bases, J lost 0 bases, and 0 bases stayed unmatched. CDR1 is MNHGY and CDR2 is SAAAGT in the germline V gene. CDR3 in amino acids: CASRTGSTDTQYF. In nucleotides, the CDR3 is TGTGCCAGCAGGACAGGGAGCACAGATACGCAGTATTTT.

The sample holds many counts of this clone. The V gene is TRBV11-3, the J gene TRBJ1-2; 9 bases agree with TRBD1. Germline V gives CDR1 SGHNT, CDR2 YENEEA. The CDR3 covers 14 residues. After removal of 3 bases from V and 8 bases from J, the junction contained 7 bases not matched to a gene. For the CDR3, the DNA is TGTGCCAGCAGCTTGGTAGGGACAGGGAAAGGCTACACCTTC. This codes for CASSLVGTGKGYTF.

This clone was counted at least ten times. The CDR3 reads CASSEAGTPRETQYF. CDR3 nucleotide sequence: TGTGCCAGCAGCGAGGCGGGTACCCCCCGAGAGACCCAGTACTTC. The V and J genes are TRBV11-3 and TRBJ2-5; a weak D match, TRBD2 (5 bases). The germline gives CDR1 SGHNT, CDR2 YENEEA. With 5 bases removed from V and 4 bases from J, the gap between germline ends came to 17 bases. CDR3 size: 15 residues.

This clone turned up a few times. The genes are TRBV7-4 and TRBJ1-5; no reliable D call. V dropped 5 bases and J dropped 7 bases, with 12 bases sitting between them. The CDR3 has 13 amino acids. In germline, CDR1 is SGHVT, CDR2 SQSDAQ. The CDR3 is CASSQDPRQPQHF. The CDR3 nucleotides read TGTGCCAGCAGCCAAGATCCTAGGCAGCCCCAGCATTTT.

This clone was seen ten or more times. A junction boundary mismatches the germline segment, possibly from a read error. This chain connects TRBV6-8 to TRBJ1-5; possible D gene TRBD1, 6 bases. There are 13 residues in the CDR3. Germline lookup yields CDR1 MNHGY and CDR2 SAAAGT. For the CDR3, the DNA is TGTGCCAGCATACGACAGGTCAATGAGCCCCAGCATTTT. Protein: CASIRQVNEPQHF.

Only a few counts were recorded for this clone. V gene TRBV27 combines with J gene TRBJ2-2; D ambiguous. Trimming left V 4 bases short and J 4 bases short, with 4 bases between. The CDR3 runs to 12 residues. CDR1 is MNHEY, CDR2 SMNVEV, per germline (reference sequence). In nucleotides, the CDR3 is TGTGCCAGCAGTTACAGCACCGGGGAGCTGTTTTTT. Translated: CASSYSTGELFF.

This clone was recorded a few times. This sequence joins TRBV9 and TRBJ2-7; TRBD2 agrees at 10 bases. The CDR3 covers 15 residues. V trimming: 0 bases; J trimming: 3 bases; junction bases outside the gene matches: 3. Germline CDR1 is SGDLS and CDR2 is YYNGEE. The CDR3 nucleotides are TGTGCCAGCAGCGTAGAGGCTAGCGGGAGCTACGAGCAGTACTTC. Amino acids: CASSVEASGSYEQYF.

In DNA form, the CDR3 reads TGCGCCAGCGGGGAAACCATACTCACCGGGGAGCTGTTTTTT. It encodes CASGETILTGELFF. The V and J genes are TRBV5-1 and TRBJ2-2; D remains unclear. The CDR3 consists of 14 residues. Trimming stripped 7 bases from V and 4 bases from J, with 14 bases between. Germline CDR1 reads SGHRS; CDR2 reads YFSETQ.

This clone was counted between two and nine times. In DNA, the CDR3 is TGTGCCAGCAGTGCCGCCTGGGGGTCGGGGGCCAACGTCCTGACTTTC. Translated: CASSAAWGSGANVLTF. V gene TRBV28 combines with J gene TRBJ2-6; D assignment may be TRBD1 or TRBD2 (5 bases each). CDR1 MDHEN and CDR2 SYDVKM come from the germline V gene. V was pared by 5 bases and J by 4 bases, with 15 bases between. This CDR3 is 16 amino acids long. Drawing the rest from reference TRBV28 and TRBJ2-6, the complete variable domain is DVKVTQSSRYLVKRTGEKVFLECVQDMDHENMFWYRQDPGLGLRLIYFSYDVKMKEKGDIPEGYSVSREKKERFSLILESASTNQTSMYLCASSAAWGSGANVLTFGAGSRLTVL.

This clone was detected only a few times. This chain links TRBV18 with TRBJ1-3; 8 bases align to TRBD1. CDR3 length: 17 residues. V lost 1 base and J lost 9; bases outside the gene matches: 14. Per germline, CDR1 KGHSH and CDR2 LQKENI. CDR3 amino acids: CASSPQNQGASRGTIYF. The DNA for the CDR3 is TGTGCCAGCTCACCACAGAATCAGGGGGCATCCCGGGGCACCATATATTTT.

The sample holds many counts of this clone. This chain joins TRBV4-1 and TRBJ2-3; no clear D gene. CDR1 and CDR2 (germline): MGHRA, YSYEKL. Trimming stripped 1 base from V and 0 bases from J, with 2 bases between. This CDR3 is 13 amino acids long. CDR3 in amino acids: CASSQGSTDTQYF. The DNA of the CDR3 is TGCGCCAGCAGCCAAGGGAGCACAGATACGCAGTATTTT.

The chain joins TRBV18 to TRBJ1-3; possibly TRBD1 for D (6 bases). Trimming took 8 bases from V and 0 from J, leaving 11 bases between them. The CDR3 is made up of 14 amino acids. Germline CDR1 KGHSH, CDR2 LQKENI. The CDR3: CASEIQGSGNTIYF. In nucleotides, the CDR3 is TGTGCCAGCGAAATACAGGGCTCTGGAAACACCATATATTTT.

The CDR3 nucleotides are TGCGCCAGCAGCACGGGACACTCGAACACTGAAGCTTTCTTT. This encodes CASSTGHSNTEAFF. This chain uses TRBV5-1 with TRBJ1-1; maybe TRBD1 (6 bases). Germline V gene data show CDR1 as SGHRS and CDR2 as YFSETQ. CDR3 length equals 14 residues. Deletions cut 4 bases from V and 1 base from J, with 11 bases between.

This clone was seen a handful of times. This chain joins TRBV10-3 and TRBJ1-5, with D perhaps matching TRBD1 (5 bases). Germline V gene data show CDR1 as ENHRY and CDR2 as SYGVKD. Trimming removed 2 bases from V and 3 bases from J, with 8 bases in between. This CDR3 has 14 amino acids. In DNA form, the CDR3 reads TGTGCCATCAGTGAGACAGGCTACAATCAGCCCCAGCATTTT. Protein sequence: CAISETGYNQPQHF.

The genes are TRBV7-6 and TRBJ2-1; D is possibly TRBD2 (6 bases). Trimming took off 5 bases at V and 8 bases at J, with 22 bases between the two ends. From germline, CDR1 is SGHVS and CDR2 FNYEAQ. CDR3 length equals 16 residues. CDR3 coding DNA: TGTGCCAGCAGCCTTAGCGGCGGTCTGAGAGAGTATGAGCAGTTCTTC. Protein: CASSLSGGLREYEQFF.

The rearrangement links TRBV19 to TRBJ2-1; possibly TRBD1 for D (5 bases). In germline, CDR1 is LNHDA, CDR2 SQIVND (reference sequence). The V and J ends lost 3 bases and 7 bases respectively, with 19 bases between them. This CDR3 comprises 16 residues. The DNA for the CDR3 is TGTGCCAGTAGTATGGGGTCTATCGGCAGGGTGAATGAGCAGTTCTTC. Protein: CASSMGSIGRVNEQFF.